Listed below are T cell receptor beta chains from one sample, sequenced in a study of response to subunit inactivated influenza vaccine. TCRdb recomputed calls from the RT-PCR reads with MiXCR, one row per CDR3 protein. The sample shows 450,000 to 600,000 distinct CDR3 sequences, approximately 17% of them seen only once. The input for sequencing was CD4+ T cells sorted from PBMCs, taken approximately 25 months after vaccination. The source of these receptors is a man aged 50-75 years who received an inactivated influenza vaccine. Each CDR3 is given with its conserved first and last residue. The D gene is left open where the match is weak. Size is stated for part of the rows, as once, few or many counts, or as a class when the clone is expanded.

CAWRPRLAGRYNEQFF,TGTGCCTGGAGGCCTAGACTAGCGGGACGGTACAATGAGCAGTTCTTC,TRBJ2-1,TRBV30,TRBD2,few
CASSLDGAGETQYF,TGTGCCAGCAGTTTGGACGGAGCAGGGGAGACCCAGTACTTC,TRBJ2-5,TRBV27,NA,NA
CASRPAGSTDTQYF,TGTGCCAGCAGGCCTGCGGGGAGCACAGATACGCAGTATTTT,TRBJ2-3,TRBV7-9,NA,NA
CASSPQQGSLFYEAFF,TGTGCCAGCTCACCACAACAGGGTTCTTTATTCTATGAAGCTTTCTTT,TRBJ1-1,TRBV18,NA,few
CASSPQGSSVNTQYF,TGCGCCAGCAGCCCGCAGGGGAGTTCGGTGAATACGCAGTATTTT,TRBJ2-3,TRBV5-1,NA,few
CASSLRSQGLRGYTF,TGTGCCAGCAGCTTAAGGTCACAGGGGCTTCGCGGCTACACCTTC,TRBJ1-2,TRBV11-2,TRBD1,few
CASSFSGLGSNQPQHF,TGTGCCAGCAGTTTCTCAGGGTTAGGTAGCAATCAGCCCCAGCATTTT,TRBJ1-5,TRBV12-3/TRBV12-4,NA,NA
CASSLDAGHQETQYF,TGCGCCAGCAGCTTGGATGCAGGCCACCAAGAGACCCAGTACTTC,TRBJ2-5,TRBV5-1,NA,many
CAISDGGGRNNEQFF,TGTGCCATCAGTGATGGCGGGGGCCGGAACAATGAGCAGTTCTTC,TRBJ2-1,TRBV10-3,NA,few
CASNEGDSSNYGYTF,TGTGCCAGCAACGAGGGAGACAGCTCTAACTATGGCTACACCTTC,TRBJ1-2,TRBV4-2,NA,many
CSAIRLYTEAFF,TGCAGTGCTATACGCCTTTACACTGAAGCTTTCTTT,TRBJ1-1,TRBV20-1,NA,few
CASSQGPVNTEAFF,TGCGCCAGCAGCCAAGGTCCGGTTAACACTGAAGCTTTCTTT,TRBJ1-1,TRBV4-3,NA,many
CASIANLWDRGYGYTF,TGTGCCAGCATCGCCAATCTCTGGGACAGAGGCTATGGCTACACCTTC,TRBJ1-2,TRBV4-2,TRBD1,NA
CSARDSSGGELFF,TGCAGTGCTAGGGACAGCTCGGGCGGGGAGCTGTTTTTT,TRBJ2-2,TRBV20-1,NA,NA
CASREWGGTDTQYF,TGTGCCAGCAGGGAGTGGGGGGGCACAGATACGCAGTATTTT,TRBJ2-3,TRBV7-2,NA,few
CASSFVTGSYNEQFF,TGTGCCAGCAGTTTCGTGACGGGATCTTACAATGAGCAGTTCTTC,TRBJ2-1,TRBV12-3/TRBV12-4,NA,few
CASSWGLAGAHYNEQFF,TGTGCCAGCAGTTGGGGACTAGCGGGCGCTCACTACAATGAGCAGTTCTTC,TRBJ2-1,TRBV11-1,TRBD2,few
CAISEGRANYGYTF,TGTGCCATCAGTGAGGGCAGGGCCAACTATGGCTACACCTTC,TRBJ1-2,TRBV10-3,NA,many
CASSVAGFRGANVLTF,TGTGCCAGCAGCGTAGCTGGGTTCAGGGGGGCCAACGTCCTGACTTTC,TRBJ2-6,TRBV9,NA,few
CASSLSWERNNEQFF,TGTGCCAGCAGCTTATCCTGGGAGCGAAACAATGAGCAGTTCTTC,TRBJ2-1,TRBV7-2,NA,NA
CASSLVPTSATDTQYF,TGTGCCAGCAGTCTCGTCCCGACTAGCGCCACAGATACGCAGTATTTT,TRBJ2-3,TRBV28,TRBD2,once
CASSLAMGSYNEQFF,TGTGCCAGCAGCTTAGCGATGGGTTCCTACAATGAGCAGTTCTTC,TRBJ2-1,TRBV7-6,NA,NA
CASSLAGLSPLHF,TGTGCCAGCAGCTTAGCTGGTTTGTCACCCCTCCACTTT,TRBJ1-6,TRBV7-6,NA,few
CASSSRPNIQYF,TGTGCCAGCAGCTCCCGGCCTAACATTCAGTACTTC,TRBJ2-4,TRBV21-1,NA,NA
CSVAPGLSTDTQYF,TGCAGCGTTGCCCCCGGACTTAGCACAGATACGCAGTATTTT,TRBJ2-3,TRBV29-1,NA,NA
CASGLPLGYIPNEQYF,TGTGCCAGCGGACTACCCCTTGGGTATATTCCGAACGAGCAGTACTTC,TRBJ2-7,TRBV6-2/TRBV6-3,NA,NA
CASSSGPTGATGELFF,TGCGCCAGCAGCTCCGGGCCCACAGGGGCCACCGGGGAGCTGTTTTTT,TRBJ2-2,TRBV5-1,TRBD1,few
CATAQGAGELFF,TGCGCCACCGCCCAGGGGGCCGGGGAGCTGTTTTTT,TRBJ2-2,TRBV10-1,TRBD1,many
CSARDSWRSGLGTDTQYF,TGCAGTGCTAGAGATAGTTGGCGGTCGGGACTAGGCACAGATACGCAGTATTTT,TRBJ2-3,TRBV20-1,TRBD2,few
CASSYGADNQPQHF,TGTGCCAGCAGTTATGGTGCAGACAATCAGCCCCAGCATTTT,TRBJ1-5,TRBV6-2/TRBV6-3,NA,NA
CASSLENTQETQYF,TGCGCCAGCAGCTTAGAAAACACTCAAGAGACCCAGTACTTC,TRBJ2-5,TRBV5-1,NA,many
CASSGGVGAKNIQYF,TGTGCCAGCAGCGGCGGGGTGGGGGCCAAAAACATTCAGTACTTC,TRBJ2-4,TRBV7-9,NA,few
CAITPDRGLTGYTF,TGTGCCATCACCCCGGACAGGGGGCTGACTGGCTACACCTTC,TRBJ1-2,TRBV10-3,TRBD1,NA